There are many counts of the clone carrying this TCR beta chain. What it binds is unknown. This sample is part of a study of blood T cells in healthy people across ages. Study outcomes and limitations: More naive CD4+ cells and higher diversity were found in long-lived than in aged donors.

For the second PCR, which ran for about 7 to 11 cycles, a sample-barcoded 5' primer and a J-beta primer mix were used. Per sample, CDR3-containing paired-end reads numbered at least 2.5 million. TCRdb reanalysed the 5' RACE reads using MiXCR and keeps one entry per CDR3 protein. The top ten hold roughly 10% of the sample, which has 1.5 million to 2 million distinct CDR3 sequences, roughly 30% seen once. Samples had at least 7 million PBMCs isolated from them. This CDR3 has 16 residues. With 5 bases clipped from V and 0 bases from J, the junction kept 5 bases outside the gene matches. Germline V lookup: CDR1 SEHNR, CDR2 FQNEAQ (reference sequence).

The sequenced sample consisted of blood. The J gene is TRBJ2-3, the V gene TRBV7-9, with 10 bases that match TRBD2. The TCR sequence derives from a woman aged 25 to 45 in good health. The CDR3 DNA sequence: TGTGCCAGCAGCAAGAGTAGCGGGGGGAGCACAGATACGCAGTATTTT. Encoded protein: CASSKSSGGSTDTQYF.